A single sample gave rise to the 2 T cell receptor beta chains below, sequenced in a study of blood T cell repertoires in COVID-19 (dated by TCRdb to 2018 to 2021). Libraries came from the immunoSEQ multiplex PCR assay. TCRdb took this table from immuneACCESS and kept in-frame rearrangements with V and J called. Such tables lack part of the clones; where checked against another copy, unresolved V genes explain under half of the gap, and the rest is unexplained. This sample comprises just over 650,000 clones, approximately 90% of them detected only once. The top ten clones comprise roughly 0.25% of the sample. The sequenced sample was peripheral blood. Source of these receptors: a woman younger than 30 with acute or convalescent COVID-19.

This sequence joins TRBV30 and TRBJ1-1, with D unresolved. The germline V and J ends were trimmed by 4 bases and 5 bases, with 20 bases remaining between them. The CDR3 spans 15 residues. Germline V gene sequence: CDR1 GTSNPN, CDR2 SVGIG (reference sequence). CDR3 DNA: TGTGCCTGGATGAGACTCCGAGGAGGGAGGACTGAAGCTTTCTTT. Translation: CAWMRLRGGRTEAFF.

The chain joins TRBV11-2 to TRBJ1-1; 7 nucleotides agree with TRBD1. The CDR3 totals 15 residues. V was pared by 1 base and J by 6 bases, with 8 bases of the junction left unmatched. Per germline, CDR1 SGHAT and CDR2 FQNNGV. The CDR3 reads CASSLGAGGLPEAFF. DNA for the CDR3: TGTGCCAGCAGCTTAGGGGCAGGGGGACTCCCTGAAGCTTTCTTT.